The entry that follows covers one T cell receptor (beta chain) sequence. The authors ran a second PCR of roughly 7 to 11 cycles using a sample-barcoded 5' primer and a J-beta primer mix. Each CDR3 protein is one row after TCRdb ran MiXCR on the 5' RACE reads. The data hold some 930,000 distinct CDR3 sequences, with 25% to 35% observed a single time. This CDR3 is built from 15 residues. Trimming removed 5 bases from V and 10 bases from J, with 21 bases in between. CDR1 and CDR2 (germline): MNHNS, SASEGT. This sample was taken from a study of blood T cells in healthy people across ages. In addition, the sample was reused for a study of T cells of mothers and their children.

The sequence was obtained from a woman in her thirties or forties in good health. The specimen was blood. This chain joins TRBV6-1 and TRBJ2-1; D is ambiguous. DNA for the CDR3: TGTGCCAGCAGTTCGGGCATACGCCCTGTTGGCGAGCAGTTCTTC. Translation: CASSSGIRPVGEQFF.